This TCR beta chain appears in the sequencing data of a study of a mutant IDH1 vaccine in newly diagnosed glioma. Across the study: Radiotherapy alone preceded vaccination by 4-6 weeks; alternatively, vaccination started with temozolomide cycles. Findings and limits, study-wide: Vaccine-induced immune responses were detected in about 95% of patients.

The assay was immunoSEQ multiplex PCR, and TCRdb's table has in-frame clones only and misses some. The data show tens of thousands of clones, with about 86% seen just once and over 1.5% held by the top ten. To note about this clone: Antigen specificity is unknown.

V lost 3 bases and J lost 1; bases outside the gene matches: 4. The CDR3 has 15 amino acids. Germline V gives CDR1 SGDLS, CDR2 YYNGEE. As for time point: week 35, safety follow-up. The vaccine gave 300 ug of a 20-mer mutant IDH1 peptide subcutaneously per dose. The TCR sequence derives from a man in his forties with glioma. The sequencing used PBMCs, collected from a glioma patient whose treatment included an IDH1 peptide vaccine. This rearrangement joins TRBV9 to TRBJ2-3, with 8 nucleotides matching TRBD1. The CDR3: CASSGTGLGTDTQYF. The CDR3 nucleotides read TGTGCCAGCAGCGGGACAGGGTTGGGCACAGATACGCAGTATTTT.